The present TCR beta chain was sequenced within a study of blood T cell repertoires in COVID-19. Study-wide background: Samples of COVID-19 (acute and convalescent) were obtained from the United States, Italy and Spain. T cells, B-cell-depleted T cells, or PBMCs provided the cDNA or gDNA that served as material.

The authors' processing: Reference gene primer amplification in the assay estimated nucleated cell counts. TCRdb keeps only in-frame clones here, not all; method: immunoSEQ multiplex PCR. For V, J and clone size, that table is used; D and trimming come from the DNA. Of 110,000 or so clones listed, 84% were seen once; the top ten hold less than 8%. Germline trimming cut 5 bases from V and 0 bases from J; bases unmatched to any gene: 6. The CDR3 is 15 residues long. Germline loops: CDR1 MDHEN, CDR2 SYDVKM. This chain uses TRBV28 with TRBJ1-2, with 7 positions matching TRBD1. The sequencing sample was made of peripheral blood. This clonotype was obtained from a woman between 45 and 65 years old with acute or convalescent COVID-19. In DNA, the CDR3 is TGTGCCAGCAGTGTGCGAGGGACAGCTAACTATGGCTACACCTTC. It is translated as CASSVRGTANYGYTF.